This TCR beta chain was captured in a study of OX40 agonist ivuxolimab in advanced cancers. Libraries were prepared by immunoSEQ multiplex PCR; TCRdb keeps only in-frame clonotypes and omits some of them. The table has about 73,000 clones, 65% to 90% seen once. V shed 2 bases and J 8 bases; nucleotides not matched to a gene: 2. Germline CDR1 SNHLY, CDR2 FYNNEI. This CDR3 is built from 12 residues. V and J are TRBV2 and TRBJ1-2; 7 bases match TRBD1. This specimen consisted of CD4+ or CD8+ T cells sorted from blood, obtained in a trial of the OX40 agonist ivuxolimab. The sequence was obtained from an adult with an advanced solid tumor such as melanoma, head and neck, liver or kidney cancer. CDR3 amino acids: CASSEPGGGYTF. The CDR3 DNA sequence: TGTGCCAGCAGTGAACCAGGGGGAGGCTACACCTTC.